Below, 3 T cell receptor beta chains from the same sample are listed, as sequenced in a study of identical twins (dated by TCRdb to 2016 to 2017). Library creation used 5' RACE. Sequencing was performed on an Illumina HiSeq 2000. TCRdb reworked the public reads: Q25 trimming with fastp, MiXCR clone assembly, productive beta chains retained. Merged by CDR3 protein, the rows form single entries marked with the most common genes and DNA. This sample has 450,000 to 600,000 distinct CDR3 sequences in its table, and 20% to 25% of those were observed once. Approximately 0.5% of the sample is in the top ten clones. This same sample was also part of a study on yellow fever vaccine responses in identical twins.

Sequencing used CD4+ T cells sorted from blood. These receptors all stem from a young woman in good health.

This clonotype was detected a few times. V usage is TRBV4-1 and J usage is TRBJ2-2; 8 bases are shared with TRBD2. The trim removed 0 bases at V and 1 base at J, leaving 7 bases unmatched. The CDR3 sequence is 18 residues long. Germline lookup yields CDR1 MGHRA and CDR2 YSYEKL. The DNA for the CDR3 is TGCGCCAGCAGCCAAGATCGGGGAACTAGCGGGAACACCGGGGAGCTGTTTTTT. It codes for CASSQDRGTSGNTGELFF.

The sample holds a few counts of this clonotype. V is TRBV12-3 or TRBV12-4 and J is TRBJ2-7; TRBD2 aligns across 14 bases. Unmatched junction bases numbered 8, after V lost 2 bases and J lost 5 bases. The CDR3 is 17 amino acids. CDR3: CASSLMGTSGRSHEQYF. For the CDR3, the DNA is TGTGCCAGCAGTTTAATGGGGACTAGCGGGAGAAGTCACGAGCAGTACTTC.

This clonotype was counted ten times or more. The chain links TRBV27 to TRBJ2-3; the D gene is possibly TRBD1 (5 bases). The length of the CDR3 is 13 residues. Trimming pared 3 bases from V and 1 base from J, leaving 5 bases between. CDR1 and CDR2 from the germline V gene are MNHEY and SMNVEV (reference sequence). CDR3 coding DNA: TGTGCCAGCAGTTTCAGGGGCACAGATACGCAGTATTTT. It specifies CASSFRGTDTQYF.